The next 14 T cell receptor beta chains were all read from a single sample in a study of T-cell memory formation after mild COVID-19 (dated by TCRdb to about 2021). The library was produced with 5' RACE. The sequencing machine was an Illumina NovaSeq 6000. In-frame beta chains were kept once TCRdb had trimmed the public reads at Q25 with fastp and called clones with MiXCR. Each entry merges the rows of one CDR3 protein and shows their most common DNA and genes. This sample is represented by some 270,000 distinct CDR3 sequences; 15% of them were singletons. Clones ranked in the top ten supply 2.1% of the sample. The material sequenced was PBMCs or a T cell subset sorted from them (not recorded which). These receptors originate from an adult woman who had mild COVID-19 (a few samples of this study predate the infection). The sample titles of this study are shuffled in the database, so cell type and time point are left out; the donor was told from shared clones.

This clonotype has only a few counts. This CDR3 is CASSPRLAGGLNEQFF. CDR3 bases: TGTGCCAGCAGCCCCAGACTAGCGGGAGGGCTCAATGAGCAGTTCTTC. The gene calls are TRBV9 and TRBJ2-1; 14 positions match TRBD2. The CDR3 length is 16 residues. The V segment lost 4 bases and the J segment 6 bases; nucleotides outside the gene matches: 6. Germline loops: CDR1 SGDLS, CDR2 YYNGEE.

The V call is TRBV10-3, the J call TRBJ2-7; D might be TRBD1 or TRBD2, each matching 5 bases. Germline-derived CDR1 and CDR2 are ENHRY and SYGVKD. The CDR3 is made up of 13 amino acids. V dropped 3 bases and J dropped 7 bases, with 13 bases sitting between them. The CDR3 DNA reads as TGTGCCATCAGTGATGGGACCCCCGTGGAGCAGTACTTC. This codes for CAISDGTPVEQYF.

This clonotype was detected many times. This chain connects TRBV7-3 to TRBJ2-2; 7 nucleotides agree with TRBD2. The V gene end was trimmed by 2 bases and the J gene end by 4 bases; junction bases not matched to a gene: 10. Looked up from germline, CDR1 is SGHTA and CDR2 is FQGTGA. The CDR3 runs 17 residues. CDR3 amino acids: CASSLEAGRIATGELFF. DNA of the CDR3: TGTGCCAGCAGCTTAGAGGCCGGGAGGATTGCCACCGGGGAGCTGTTTTTT. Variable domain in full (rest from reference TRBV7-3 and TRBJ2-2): GAGVSQTPSNKVTEKGKYVELRCDPISGHTALYWYRQSLGQGPEFLIYFQGTGAADDSGLPNDRFFAVRPEGSVSTLKIQRTERGDSAVYLCASSLEAGRIATGELFFGEGSRLTVL.

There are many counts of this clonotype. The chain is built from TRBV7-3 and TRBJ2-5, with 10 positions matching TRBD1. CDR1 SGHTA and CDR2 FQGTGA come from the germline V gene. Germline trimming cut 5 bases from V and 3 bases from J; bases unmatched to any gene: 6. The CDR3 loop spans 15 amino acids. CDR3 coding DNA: TGTGCCAGCAGCCCGGACAGGGGGGGAGAAGAGACCCAGTACTTC. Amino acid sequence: CASSPDRGGEETQYF. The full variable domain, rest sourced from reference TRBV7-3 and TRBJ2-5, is GAGVSQTPSNKVTEKGKYVELRCDPISGHTALYWYRQSLGQGPEFLIYFQGTGAADDSGLPNDRFFAVRPEGSVSTLKIQRTERGDSAVYLCASSPDRGGEETQYFGPGTRLLVL.

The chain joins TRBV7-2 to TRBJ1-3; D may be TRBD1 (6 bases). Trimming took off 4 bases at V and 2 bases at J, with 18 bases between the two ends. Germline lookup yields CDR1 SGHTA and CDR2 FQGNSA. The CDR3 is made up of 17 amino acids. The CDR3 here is CASSSIKTGRAGNTIYF. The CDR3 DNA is TGTGCCAGCAGCTCAATCAAAACAGGGAGGGCTGGAAACACCATATATTTT.

CDR3 protein: CASSLNARGQGAGEQYF. The CDR3 DNA reads as TGTGCCAGCAGCTTAAATGCAAGAGGACAGGGGGCGGGAGAGCAGTACTTC. The chain joins TRBV7-3 to TRBJ2-7; the match to TRBD1 covers 11 bases. CDR1 is SGHTA and CDR2 is FQGTGA in the germline V gene. V lost 1 base, J lost 7 bases, and 12 bases stayed unmatched. The CDR3 has 17 amino acids.

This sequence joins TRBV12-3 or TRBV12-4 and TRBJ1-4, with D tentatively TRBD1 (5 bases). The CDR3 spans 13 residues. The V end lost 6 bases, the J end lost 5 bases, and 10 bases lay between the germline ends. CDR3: CASRRNRNEKLFF. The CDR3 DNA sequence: TGTGCCAGCAGACGTAACAGGAATGAAAAACTGTTTTTT.

The CDR3 bases are TGTGCCAGCAGGACTAGCGGGAGCTCCTACGAGCAGTACTTC. Protein product: CASRTSGSSYEQYF. This chain connects TRBV6-2 or TRBV6-3 to TRBJ2-7; 12 positions agree with TRBD2. The length of the CDR3 is 14 residues. The germline gives CDR1 MNHEY, CDR2 SVGEGT. V was clipped by 6 bases and J by 0 bases; unmatched bases: 0.

As DNA, the CDR3 is TGTGCCAGCAGTTTGAGTAAGACCCAGTACTTC. It codes for CASSLSKTQYF. The rearrangement joins TRBV12-3 or TRBV12-4 to TRBJ2-5; D ambiguous. The CDR3 extends over 11 amino acids. Between the trimmed V and J ends, which lost 3 bases and 6 bases, there was a span of 5 bases.

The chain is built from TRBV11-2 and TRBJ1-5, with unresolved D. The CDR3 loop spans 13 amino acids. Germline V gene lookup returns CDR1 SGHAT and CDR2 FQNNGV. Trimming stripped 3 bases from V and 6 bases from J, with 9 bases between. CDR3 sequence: CASSLGVAQPQHF. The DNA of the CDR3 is TGTGCCAGCAGCTTGGGAGTTGCTCAGCCCCAGCATTTT.

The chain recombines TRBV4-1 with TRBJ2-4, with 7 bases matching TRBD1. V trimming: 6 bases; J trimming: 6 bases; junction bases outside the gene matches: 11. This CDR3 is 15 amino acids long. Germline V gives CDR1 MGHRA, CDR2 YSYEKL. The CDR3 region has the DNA TGCGCCAGCAGAAACGACAGGGCCTTGGGAAACATTCAGTACTTC. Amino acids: CASRNDRALGNIQYF.

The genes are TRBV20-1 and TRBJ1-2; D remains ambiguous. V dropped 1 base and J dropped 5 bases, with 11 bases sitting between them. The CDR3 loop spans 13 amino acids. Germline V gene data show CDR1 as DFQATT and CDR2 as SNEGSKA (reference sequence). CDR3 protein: CSARAPYIYGYTF. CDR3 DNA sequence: TGCAGTGCTAGAGCCCCTTACATATATGGCTACACCTTC.

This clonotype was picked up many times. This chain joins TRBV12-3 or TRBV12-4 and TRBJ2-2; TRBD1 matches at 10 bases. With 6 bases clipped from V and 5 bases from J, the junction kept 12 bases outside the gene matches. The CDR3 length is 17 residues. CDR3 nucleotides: TGTGCCAGCAGGCCATCCCAGGGACAGGGGCGGACCGGGGAGCTGTTTTTT. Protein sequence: CASRPSQGQGRTGELFF.

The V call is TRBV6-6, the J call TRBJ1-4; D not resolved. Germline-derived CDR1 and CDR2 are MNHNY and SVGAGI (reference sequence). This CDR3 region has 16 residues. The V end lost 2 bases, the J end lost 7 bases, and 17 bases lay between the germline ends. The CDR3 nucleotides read TGTGCCAGCAGTTACCCCTCCTTAGATGGGAGTGAAAAACTGTTTTTT. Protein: CASSYPSLDGSEKLFF.